One and the same sample provided the 27 T cell receptor beta chains below, sequenced in a study of T cells in Graves' hyperthyroidism and ophthalmopathy (dated by TCRdb to between 2017 and 2020). Library generation was performed with multiplex PCR. Sequencing used an Illumina HiSeq 2000. The TCR beta CDR3 regions were amplified from the RNA transcripts. For the first round of RT-PCR on the TCR CDR3, the HTBI primer set was used together with the Qiagen OneStep RT-PCR kit. TCRdb handled the public reads itself, with Q25 trimming in fastp and clone calling in MiXCR, and kept productive beta chains. One record per CDR3 amino acid sequence lists the most common genes and DNA. For this sample the table gives around 200,000 distinct CDR3 sequences, of which around 16% were detected only once. The top ten clonotypes cover roughly 44% of the sample. The sequencing sample was made of blood. All receptors come from a man in his forties with Graves' hyperthyroidism.

In its sample, this clonotype was seen a few times. Being one base from a much bigger clone, this may be a read error. CDR3 DNA sequence: TGTGCCAGCAGTGAAGCGCCGAGGGCAGGAGCCAACGGGGAGCAGTACTTC. Its translation is CASSEAPRAGANGEQYF. This sequence joins TRBV6-1 and TRBJ2-7; possibly TRBD2 for D (5 bases). The CDR3 extends over 17 amino acids. Trimming stripped 0 bases from V and 7 bases from J, with 22 bases between. Germline values: CDR1 MNHNS, CDR2 SASEGT.

This chain connects TRBV29-1 to TRBJ2-1, with 10 nucleotides matching TRBD2. V gave up 3 bases and J gave up 8 bases; unmatched junction bases: 19. The CDR3 contains 18 residues. Germline V lookup: CDR1 SQVTM, CDR2 ANQGSEA. CDR3 DNA sequence: TGCAGCGTTGAGCGATGGGGTTCAGAGCGGGGGGGCTTTTATGAGCAGTTCTTC. It is translated as CSVERWGSERGGFYEQFF.

This clonotype was observed many times. The chain carries TRBV11-2 and TRBJ1-6; D uncertain. This CDR3 region has 12 residues. Deletions cut 5 bases from V and 8 bases from J, with 7 bases between. The germline V gene has CDR1 SGHAT and CDR2 FQNNGV. The chain's CDR3 is CASSPSDSPLHF. The CDR3 coding sequence is TGTGCCAGCAGCCCCTCGGATTCACCCCTCCACTTT.

This clonotype was seen at least ten times. The chain has TRBV11-3 and TRBJ2-2; 7 nucleotides match TRBD1. The germline CDR1 and CDR2 sequences are SGHNT and YENEEA. This CDR3 is built from 16 residues. The V segment lost 5 bases and the J segment 1 base; nucleotides outside the gene matches: 7. In nucleotides, the CDR3 is TGTGCCAGCAGCCCGCGAGGGGACAGGAACACCGGGGAGCTGTTTTTT. Protein: CASSPRGDRNTGELFF.

This clonotype showed up many times. The chain carries TRBV12-3 or TRBV12-4 and TRBJ2-1, with TRBD2 matching over 15 bases. After removal of 5 bases from V and 9 bases from J, the junction contained 8 bases not matched to a gene. The CDR3 has 16 amino acids. Here the CDR3 reads CASSPTGLAGGFEQFF. The CDR3, as DNA: TGTGCCAGCAGTCCGACGGGACTAGCGGGGGGCTTTGAGCAGTTCTTC.

This clonotype was found a few times. V usage is TRBV7-9 and J usage is TRBJ1-1, with a weak D call TRBD1 (5 bases). Germline V gene sequence: CDR1 SEHNR, CDR2 FQNEAQ (reference sequence). CDR3 length equals 15 residues. V lost 5 bases and J lost 0, with 13 bases in between. The CDR3 is CASSGWTRMNTEAFF. For the CDR3, the DNA is TGTGCCAGCAGCGGATGGACACGCATGAACACTGAAGCTTTCTTT.

In this sample, this clonotype turned up a few times. The chain joins TRBV7-9 to TRBJ2-1; D perhaps matches TRBD1 (5 bases). The germline CDR1 and CDR2 sequences are SEHNR and FQNEAQ (reference sequence). This CDR3 contains 12 residues. V dropped 3 bases and J dropped 8 bases, with 8 bases sitting between them. Here the CDR3 DNA reads TGTGCCAGCAGCTTCAGGGTCGATGAGCAGTTCTTC. The encoded protein is CASSFRVDEQFF.

Concerning this clonotype itself: A read error is possible here, since a much larger clone lies one base away. V is TRBV19 and J is TRBJ2-7; 9 bases match TRBD1. CDR1 LNHDA and CDR2 SQIVND come from the germline V gene (reference sequence). The CDR3 length is 16 residues. The J segment lost 2 bases and the V segment lost 5 bases, leaving 10 bases of the junction unmatched. CDR3 sequence (DNA): TGTGCCAGTAGTGTGACGGGACAGGGTGTCGCCTACGAGCAGTACTTC. Amino acids: CASSVTGQGVAYEQYF.

This clonotype was detected ten times or more. J is TRBJ1-2 and V is TRBV7-3, with 9 bases aligning to TRBD1. CDR3 length: 12 residues. Germline V gene data show CDR1 as SGHTA and CDR2 as FQGTGA. V was pared by 5 bases and J by 11 bases, with 6 bases of the junction left unmatched. The CDR3 sequence: CASSRTGDEYTF. CDR3 bases: TGTGCCAGCAGCCGGACAGGGGATGAATACACCTTC.

In this sample, this clonotype turned up many times. The chain combines TRBV12-3 or TRBV12-4 with TRBJ1-6, with D perhaps TRBD1 (6 bases). The CDR3 consists of 13 residues. Trimming took 6 bases from V and 10 from J, leaving 13 bases between them. The CDR3 sequence is CASSPTGQSPLHF. The CDR3 region has the DNA TGTGCCAGCAGCCCGACAGGCCAATCACCCCTCCACTTT.

V gene TRBV4-1 combines with J gene TRBJ2-2; 7 bases line up with TRBD2. This CDR3 is 14 amino acids long. V trimming: 6 bases; J trimming: 5 bases; junction bases outside the gene matches: 6. Germline CDR1 MGHRA, CDR2 YSYEKL. The CDR3 region has the DNA TGCGCCAGCAGAAATGGGGGGGGAACCGGGGAGCTGTTTTTT. This gives the protein CASRNGGGTGELFF.

The chain joins TRBV10-1 to TRBJ1-2, with D perhaps matching TRBD1 (5 bases). CDR1 is WNHNN, CDR2 SYGVQD, per germline (reference sequence). The CDR3 covers 13 residues. V lost 6 bases and J 8 bases, leaving 16 bases between the germline ends. The CDR3, as DNA: TGCGCCAGCAGAGCTGACAGCGTCGGGGGCTACACCTTC. Amino acids: CASRADSVGGYTF.

This clonotype was seen only a few times. The chain links TRBV29-1 to TRBJ2-1; the D gene could be TRBD1 or TRBD2 (5 bases each). Germline values: CDR1 SQVTM, CDR2 ANQGSEA. This CDR3 contains 11 residues. V was pared by 5 bases and J by 8 bases, with 10 bases between. CDR3 protein: CSVSVGDEQFF. The CDR3, as DNA: TGCAGCGTTTCGGTGGGGGATGAGCAGTTCTTC.

The rearrangement uses TRBV5-1 and TRBJ1-2; 7 bases agree with TRBD1. The junction had 7 bases not matched to a gene; V was cut back by 6 bases and J by 5 bases. The CDR3 has 13 residues. Germline CDR1 is SGHRS and CDR2 is YFSETQ. CDR3 sequence: CASNFGTAYGYTF. CDR3 bases: TGCGCCAGCAACTTCGGGACAGCATATGGCTACACCTTC. Combining the CDR3 with reference TRBV5-1 and TRBJ1-2 gives the whole variable domain KAGVTQTPRYLIKTRGQQVTLSCSPISGHRSVSWYQQTPGQGLQFLFEYFSETQRNKGNFPGRFSGRQFSNSRSEMNVSTLELGDSALYLCASNFGTAYGYTFGSGTRLTVV.

The V and J genes are TRBV20-1 and TRBJ2-3, with 11 nucleotides matching TRBD2. From germline, CDR1 is DFQATT and CDR2 SNEGSKA (reference sequence). V was pared by 6 bases and J by 0 bases, with 2 bases of the junction left unmatched. The CDR3 covers 14 residues. This chain's CDR3 is CSAGTSGSTDTQYF. The CDR3 DNA is TGCAGTGCAGGGACTAGCGGTAGCACAGATACGCAGTATTTT.

This clonotype showed up just a few times. V and J are TRBV19 and TRBJ2-3; D uncertain. CDR1 is LNHDA, CDR2 SQIVND, per germline (reference sequence). The V gene lost 5 bases and the J gene lost 2 bases, with 8 bases spanning the gap. There are 13 residues in the CDR3. CDR3 sequence: CASSGVTTDTQYF. As DNA, the CDR3 is TGTGCCAGTAGTGGGGTAACCACAGATACGCAGTATTTT.

In its sample, this clonotype was seen many times. The V gene is TRBV7-2, the J gene TRBJ1-1, with 11 bases aligning to TRBD1. In germline, CDR1 is SGHTA, CDR2 FQGNSA. J was trimmed by 7 bases and V by 1 base; bases with no gene match: 2. The CDR3 extends over 14 amino acids. This CDR3 reads CASSLGTGGFEAFF. The CDR3 region has the DNA TGTGCCAGCAGCTTAGGGACAGGGGGCTTTGAAGCTTTCTTT.

This clonotype was seen repeatedly, ten times or more. One end of the junction does not line up with germline, which may come from a read error. V usage is TRBV5-6 and J usage is TRBJ2-7, with 7 bases matching TRBD1. The CDR3 length is 15 residues. Germline V gene sequence: CDR1 SGHDT, CDR2 YYEEEE. The CDR3 nucleotides read TGTGCCAGCAGCACCTACGACAGGGTTGCCTACCAGCAGTACTTC. This sequence encodes CASSTYDRVAYQQYF.

This clonotype appeared many times. The J gene is TRBJ2-1, the V gene TRBV6-2 or TRBV6-3, with a possible D match to TRBD2 (6 bases). This CDR3 comprises 13 residues. Germline CDR1 MNHEY, CDR2 SVGEGT. V was cut by 8 bases and J by 8 bases, with 16 bases left in between. The CDR3 coding sequence is TGTGCCAGCGAAGGAGGGGTGAACGATGAGCAGTTCTTC. This translates into CASEGGVNDEQFF.

The rearrangement joins TRBV19 to TRBJ2-7, with 10 bases lining up with TRBD1. V lost 6 bases, J lost 6 bases, and 11 bases stayed unmatched. CDR1 and CDR2 from the germline V gene are LNHDA and SQIVND (reference sequence). The CDR3 consists of 15 residues. CDR3 nucleotides: TGTGCCAGTAGCCGGATCGGACAGGGGGTTGTCGAGCAGTACTTC. Its translation is CASSRIGQGVVEQYF.

Ten or more counts support this clonotype. The CDR3 loop reads CASSPLGQEGIAFF. The CDR3 region has the DNA TGTGCCAGCTCACCGTTGGGTCAGGAAGGAATTGCTTTCTTT. The chain has TRBV18 and TRBJ1-1; D not resolved. In germline, CDR1 is KGHSH, CDR2 LQKENI. V was trimmed by 3 bases and J by 11 bases, leaving 19 bases between them. The CDR3 extends over 14 amino acids.

In its sample, this clonotype was seen many times. The chain is built from TRBV3-1 and TRBJ2-7; D unresolved. CDR1 LGHDT and CDR2 YNNKEL come from the germline V gene (reference sequence). The CDR3 length is 11 residues. V was clipped by 2 bases and J by 5 bases, with 4 bases between them. CDR3 residues: CASSQFDEQYF. Here the CDR3 DNA reads TGTGCCAGCAGCCAATTTGACGAGCAGTACTTC.

This clonotype was seen many times. V gene TRBV5-1 combines with J gene TRBJ2-7, with D maybe TRBD2 (6 bases). The CDR3 consists of 16 residues. V was cut by 0 bases and J by 2 bases, with 15 bases left in between. Germline CDR1 and CDR2: SGHRS and YFSETQ. The DNA for the CDR3 is TGCGCCAGCAGCTTGGCTAGGGGTAGCGGAACCTACGAGCAGTACTTC. This codes for CASSLARGSGTYEQYF.

At least ten counts were recorded for this clonotype. V gene TRBV20-1 combines with J gene TRBJ1-2, with D tentatively TRBD1 (5 bases). The CDR3 is 13 residues long. Trimming pared 6 bases from V and 3 bases from J, leaving 14 bases between. Germline V gives CDR1 DFQATT, CDR2 SNEGSKA (reference sequence). The DNA of the CDR3 is TGCAGTGCCCAGAGGGGAGTTTACTATGGCTACACCTTC. As protein: CSAQRGVYYGYTF.

This clonotype was picked up many times. J is TRBJ1-1 and V is TRBV9; no firm D call. The CDR3 covers 15 residues. Germline CDR1 and CDR2: SGDLS and YYNGEE. Trimming stripped 0 bases from V and 0 bases from J, with 9 bases between. The CDR3 loop reads CASSVGSLVNTEAFF. The CDR3 DNA is TGTGCCAGCAGCGTAGGGTCGTTAGTGAACACTGAAGCTTTCTTT.

This clonotype was found a few times. This sequence joins TRBV12-3 or TRBV12-4 and TRBJ1-6; D unresolved. This CDR3 is 14 amino acids long. V lost 3 bases and J 6 bases, leaving 9 bases between the germline ends. The CDR3 coding sequence is TGTGCCAGCAGTTTCTCAGGTCCTAATTCACCCCTCCACTTT. Its protein product is CASSFSGPNSPLHF.

This clonotype was observed many times. The CDR3 DNA sequence: TGTGCCAGCAGCTCCCCTTCTCGGTGGCAGTACTTC. Its translation: CASSSPSRWQYF. This sequence joins TRBV3-1 and TRBJ2-7; D unclear. Trimming took off 5 bases at V and 9 bases at J, with 14 bases between the two ends. This CDR3 is 12 amino acids long. The germline gives CDR1 LGHDT, CDR2 YNNKEL (reference sequence).